The source of this T cell receptor (beta chain) is a study of CD8 T cells in ankylosing spondylitis. One entry per CDR3 protein, called by TCRdb with MiXCR from the 5' RACE reads. The table records some 340,000 distinct CDR3 sequences, 14% to 15% of them present only once. CDR1 and CDR2 (germline): LGHDT, YNNKEL (reference sequence). The V gene lost 8 bases and the J gene lost 6 bases, with 26 bases spanning the gap. The CDR3 has 16 amino acids. The origin of this receptor is a male donor with ankylosing spondylitis or in good health (not recorded which). The chain joins TRBV3-1 to TRBJ2-7; the D call may be TRBD1 or TRBD2 (5 bases each). The sequenced material came from blood, either unsorted or a sorted T cell fraction (not recorded which). CDR3 in amino acids: CASQTGTSPTRSEQYF. The CDR3 nucleotides are TGTGCCAGCCAAACGGGGACCAGCCCAACCCGGAGCGAGCAGTACTTC.